These 8 T cell receptor beta chains came from one sample sequenced in a study of blood T cell repertoires in COVID-19. Generated by immunoSEQ multiplex PCR, the TCRdb table keeps only in-frame clones and is missing some. The top ten hold 10% to 14% of the sample, which has under 250,000 clones, approximately 90% seen once. The sequencing sample was made of PBMCs or T cells enriched from blood (not recorded which). These receptors originate from a man aged 30 to 39 who had recovered from COVID-19.

The chain joins TRBV19 to TRBJ2-1, with 11 bases aligning to TRBD2. The germline gives CDR1 LNHDA, CDR2 SQIVND (reference sequence). The CDR3 extends over 16 amino acids. J lost 6 bases, V lost 7 bases, and 11 bases had no gene match. CDR3 sequence reads: CASKGSGRVMGNEQFF. CDR3 bases: TGTGCCAGTAAAGGTAGCGGGAGGGTGATGGGCAATGAGCAGTTCTTC.

This rearrangement joins TRBV5-5 to TRBJ2-3; weak D call: TRBD1 (7 bases). The CDR3 is 17 amino acids. Germline V gene lookup returns CDR1 SGHKS and CDR2 YYEKEE (reference sequence). Trimming pared 5 bases from V and 4 bases from J, leaving 23 bases between. The CDR3 coding sequence is TGTGCCAGCAGTCCGAAGGGGGCTAGCTCGGGGGCAGATACGCAGTATTTT. Translated: CASSPKGASSGADTQYF.

The V gene is TRBV9, the J gene TRBJ2-7; D may be TRBD1 (5 bases). This CDR3 is built from 15 residues. CDR1 and CDR2 from the germline V gene are SGDLS and YYNGEE. V lost 4 bases to trimming and J lost 5 bases, with 19 bases between them. This CDR3 is CASSPTLQEWDEQYF. The CDR3 region has the DNA TGTGCCAGCAGCCCCACCCTACAGGAATGGGACGAGCAGTACTTC.

The genes are TRBV2 and TRBJ2-1; 8 nucleotides line up with TRBD1. The CDR3 has 13 residues. The V segment lost 8 bases and the J segment 5 bases; nucleotides outside the gene matches: 5. Germline values: CDR1 SNHLY, CDR2 FYNNEI. CDR3 in DNA: TGTGCCAGCCGGACAGGGATACACAATGAGCAGTTCTTC. Protein product: CASRTGIHNEQFF.

CDR3: CASSQTREQFF. The CDR3 DNA is TGTGCCAGCAGCCAGACAAGAGAGCAGTTCTTC. This rearrangement joins TRBV3-1 (or the pseudogene TRBV3-2) to TRBJ2-1, with D uncertain. V lost 3 bases, J lost 10 bases, and 7 bases lay in between. Germline V gene lookup returns CDR1 LGHDT and CDR2 YNNKEL (reference sequence). This CDR3 is 11 amino acids long.

V and J are TRBV28 and TRBJ1-4; 9 positions agree with TRBD1. The CDR3 is 17 amino acids. J lost 0 bases, V lost 7 bases, and 9 bases had no gene match. Germline V gives CDR1 MDHEN, CDR2 SYDVKM. CDR3 coding DNA: TGTGCCAGCAATGTATGGACAGGGGAAACAACTAATGAAAAACTGTTTTTT. It yields the protein CASNVWTGETTNEKLFF.

The rearrangement links TRBV9 to TRBJ1-2; tentative D call: TRBD1 (5 bases). Germline values: CDR1 SGDLS, CDR2 YYNGEE. V gave up 0 bases and J gave up 5 bases, with 11 bases separating them. The CDR3 loop spans 14 amino acids. The CDR3 DNA is TGTGCCAGCAGCGTAGATGGGGGGACTTATGGCTACACCTTC. This codes for CASSVDGGTYGYTF.

V and J are TRBV7-2 and TRBJ2-4, with D uncertain. The CDR3 is 14 residues long. V dropped 1 base and J dropped 2 bases, with 6 bases sitting between them. CDR1 and CDR2 from the germline V gene are SGHTA and FQGNSA. The CDR3 DNA is TGTGCCAGCAGCTTAGGACAAACCAAAAACATTCAGTACTTC. Encoded protein: CASSLGQTKNIQYF.